The 20 T cell receptor beta chains below come from one sample, sequenced in a study of blood T cell repertoires in COVID-19. Produced via immunoSEQ multiplex PCR; TCRdb's table is partial and in-frame only. The sample has 250,000 to 350,000 clones, 80% to 90% seen once. The source material was peripheral blood. Every receptor here comes from a man younger than 40 with acute or convalescent COVID-19.

The chain is built from TRBV18 and TRBJ2-1; the match to TRBD2 covers 11 bases. In germline, CDR1 is KGHSH, CDR2 LQKENI. Trimming cost V 0 bases and J 2 bases; bases outside gene matches: 3. The CDR3 is made up of 17 amino acids. The CDR3 protein is CASSPPISGRAYNEQFF. Here the CDR3 DNA reads TGTGCCAGCTCACCACCGATTAGCGGGAGGGCCTACAATGAGCAGTTCTTC.

This rearrangement joins TRBV11-2 to TRBJ2-1; the D is unclear. V lost 1 base, J lost 0 bases, and 7 bases lay in between. The CDR3 has 15 amino acids. Per the germline V gene, CDR1 is SGHAT and CDR2 is FQNNGV. The CDR3 loop is CASSLGRSSYNEQFF. CDR3 sequence (DNA): TGTGCCAGCAGCTTAGGAAGGAGCTCCTACAATGAGCAGTTCTTC.

CDR3: CAFLGTGNEKLFF. DNA of the CDR3: TGTGCCTTTCTCGGGACAGGGAATGAAAAACTGTTTTTT. This chain joins TRBV30 and TRBJ1-4; 9 nucleotides align to TRBD1. Trimming at V came to 7 bases and at J to 5 bases, leaving 5 bases not matched to a gene. The CDR3 runs 13 residues. The germline V gene has CDR1 GTSNPN and CDR2 SVGIG (reference sequence). The full variable domain, rest sourced from reference TRBV30 and TRBJ1-4, is SQTIHQWPATLVQPVGSPLSLECTVEGTSNPNLYWYRQAAGRGLQLLFYSVGIGQISSEVPQNLSASRPQDRQFILSSKKLLLSDSGFYLCAFLGTGNEKLFFGSGTQLSVL.

This chain links TRBV29-1 with TRBJ2-2; the D gene is possibly TRBD1 (5 bases). V lost 6 bases and J lost 3, with 11 bases in between. This CDR3 comprises 13 residues. Germline V gives CDR1 SQVTM, CDR2 ANQGSEA. The CDR3: CSVGQRDTGELFF. The DNA of the CDR3 is TGCAGCGTCGGACAAAGAGACACCGGGGAGCTGTTTTTT.

This chain joins TRBV7-9 and TRBJ1-4, with TRBD1 as a possible D gene (5 bases). This CDR3 has 18 amino acids. V shed 4 bases and J shed 5 bases, with 23 bases lying between them. Germline CDR1 reads SEHNR; CDR2 reads FQNEAQ (reference sequence). In DNA, the CDR3 is TGTGCCAGCAGCTCCTTTCCGGACATAAGCAGGTCCAATGAAAAACTGTTTTTT. Encoded protein: CASSSFPDISRSNEKLFF. The full variable domain, completed using reference TRBV7-9 and TRBJ1-4, is DTGVSQNPRHKITKRGQNVTFRCDPISEHNRLYWYRQTLGQGPEFLTYFQNEAQLEKSRLLSDRFSAERPKGSFSTLEIQRTEQGDSAMYLCASSSFPDISRSNEKLFFGSGTQLSVL.

V and J are TRBV28 and TRBJ1-2; TRBD1 matches at 7 bases. V lost 4 bases, J lost 14 bases, and 13 bases stayed unmatched. The germline gives CDR1 MDHEN, CDR2 SYDVKM. The CDR3 contains 13 residues. CDR3 region: CASSSRDSAVWTF. The CDR3 DNA follows: TGTGCCAGCAGTTCTCGGGACAGTGCCGTCTGGACCTTC.

The chain carries TRBV5-1 and TRBJ1-6, with 8 positions matching TRBD1. Germline V gene data show CDR1 as SGHRS and CDR2 as YFSETQ. V shed 4 bases, J shed 5 bases, and the junction held 5 bases outside the gene matches. This CDR3 is built from 15 residues. The chain's CDR3 is CASSLGQENNSPLHF. As DNA, the CDR3 is TGCGCCAGCAGCCTGGGACAGGAAAATAATTCACCCCTCCACTTT.

This rearrangement joins TRBV7-8 to TRBJ2-2; a possible D gene is TRBD1 (6 bases). Germline V gene sequence: CDR1 SGHVS, CDR2 FQNEAQ. With 0 bases removed from V and 4 bases from J, the gap between germline ends came to 12 bases. CDR3 length: 16 residues. The CDR3 loop is CASSLAPRGPTGELFF. CDR3 nucleotide sequence: TGTGCCAGCAGCTTAGCGCCCAGGGGCCCCACCGGGGAGCTGTTTTTT.

The genes are TRBV5-1 and TRBJ2-7; D call uncertain. The V gene lost 0 bases and the J gene lost 6 bases, with 16 bases spanning the gap. The CDR3 length is 15 residues. The germline gives CDR1 SGHRS, CDR2 YFSETQ. The chain's CDR3 is CASSLAIAMVGEQYF. CDR3 DNA sequence: TGCGCCAGCAGCTTGGCCATAGCCATGGTTGGCGAGCAGTACTTC.

The chain combines TRBV7-9 with TRBJ1-2; perhaps TRBD1 as D (5 bases). This CDR3 has 15 amino acids. Germline-derived CDR1 and CDR2 are SEHNR and FQNEAQ (reference sequence). The V and J ends lost 4 bases and 2 bases respectively, with 14 bases between them. This chain's CDR3 is CASSSWTNSNYGYTF. In DNA, the CDR3 is TGTGCCAGCAGCTCATGGACAAACTCCAACTATGGCTACACCTTC.

With respect to this clone: One end of the junction varies from germline; a read error may be responsible. The rearrangement links TRBV11-2 to TRBJ2-3; TRBD1 agrees at 8 bases. Germline assignment: CDR1 SGHAT and CDR2 FQNNGV. This CDR3 is 14 amino acids long. For the CDR3, the DNA is TGTGCCAGCAGCTTATATAGGGGGACAGGTACGCAGTATTTT. It is translated as CASSLYRGTGTQYF.

This chain uses TRBV28 with TRBJ1-4; 8 bases are a match to TRBD1. Trimming at V came to 6 bases and at J to 7 bases, leaving 10 bases not matched to a gene. This CDR3 comprises 15 residues. In germline, CDR1 is MDHEN, CDR2 SYDVKM. The CDR3, as DNA: TGTGCCAGCAGGCGACTGAGACAGGGGCGTGAAAAACTGTTTTTT. This encodes CASRRLRQGREKLFF.

This clone was counted between two and nine times. V usage is TRBV2 and J usage is TRBJ1-6; TRBD1 matches at 8 bases. The V gene's germline CDR1 is SNHLY and CDR2 FYNNEI. The ends lost 6 bases at V and 7 bases at J; junction bases unmatched: 14. The CDR3 is 17 residues long. The CDR3 coding sequence is TGTGCCAGCAGGCCGGGACAGGAGTATACCGAAAATTCACCCCTCCACTTT. It yields the protein CASRPGQEYTENSPLHF.

V is TRBV9 and J is TRBJ2-5; D is possibly TRBD1 (6 bases). V was pared by 4 bases and J by 5 bases, with 15 bases between. This CDR3 is 14 amino acids long. Germline V CDR1 and CDR2: SGDLS, YYNGEE. In nucleotides, the CDR3 is TGTGCCAGCAGCCCCAGGGGAGTGGGGGAGACCCAGTACTTC. Protein sequence: CASSPRGVGETQYF.

The rearrangement links TRBV12-3 or TRBV12-4 to TRBJ2-3; D gene uncertain. Trimming shortened V by 7 bases and J by 6 bases, and 11 bases separated the two germline ends. This CDR3 spans 12 amino acids. CDR3: CASTAGADTQYF. DNA of the CDR3: TGTGCCAGCACTGCCGGTGCGGATACGCAGTATTTT.

This clone appeared a few times. Here the CDR3 reads CATSRQQGYGANVLTF. DNA of the CDR3: TGTGCCACCAGCAGGCAACAGGGGTATGGGGCCAACGTCCTGACTTTC. V usage is TRBV15 and J usage is TRBJ2-6; 7 bases fit TRBD1. The CDR3 is 16 residues long. The V segment lost 3 bases and the J segment 3 bases; nucleotides outside the gene matches: 5. Germline V lookup: CDR1 LNHNV, CDR2 YYDKDF (reference sequence).

A single count supports this clone. V is TRBV27 and J is TRBJ2-3, with unresolved D. The CDR3 sequence is 14 residues long. The germline V and J ends were trimmed by 5 bases and 2 bases, with 11 bases remaining between them. From germline, CDR1 is MNHEY and CDR2 SMNVEV (reference sequence). The DNA of the CDR3 is TGTGCCAGCAGTCCGCTCGGGTACACAGATACGCAGTATTTT. Translation gives CASSPLGYTDTQYF.

The chain is built from TRBV28 and TRBJ2-7; 7 bases line up with TRBD1. V was pared by 8 bases and J by 2 bases, with 6 bases of the junction left unmatched. Germline values: CDR1 MDHEN, CDR2 SYDVKM. This CDR3 spans 13 amino acids. This chain's CDR3 is CASGRDSTYEQYF. The CDR3 nucleotides read TGTGCCAGCGGAAGGGACAGTACCTACGAGCAGTACTTC.

The chain links TRBV19 to TRBJ1-5; 9 bases are a match to TRBD1. CDR3 size: 18 residues. Germline V gene data show CDR1 as LNHDA and CDR2 as SQIVND (reference sequence). J gave up 6 bases and V 3 bases, and 15 bases lay outside the gene matches. The CDR3 DNA follows: TGTGCCAGTAGTATTCGAGGGGACAGGGTGGGCCGAAGTCAGCCCCAGCATTTT. It codes for CASSIRGDRVGRSQPQHF. Combining the CDR3 with reference TRBV19 and TRBJ1-5 gives the whole variable domain DGGITQSPKYLFRKEGQNVTLSCEQNLNHDAMYWYRQDPGQGLRLIYYSQIVNDFQKGDIAEGYSVSREKKESFPLTVTSAQKNPTAFYLCASSIRGDRVGRSQPQHFGDGTRLSIL.

J is TRBJ1-5 and V is TRBV7-8; D uncertain. The CDR3 is 16 residues long. Germline V gene lookup returns CDR1 SGHVS and CDR2 FQNEAQ. V lost 2 bases and J lost 1, with 12 bases in between. CDR3 sequence (DNA): TGTGCCAGCAGCTTACGCCAATTGGCCAGCAATCAGCCCCAGCATTTT. This gives the protein CASSLRQLASNQPQHF.